This T cell receptor (beta chain) emerged from a study of OX40 agonist ivuxolimab in advanced cancers. General study points: Also showing low normalized T-cell clonal expansion were some of the nonresponders. Expanded peripheral T cells had an undetermined antigen specificity.

Germline V gene sequence: CDR1 SGHRS, CDR2 YFSETQ. This CDR3 region has 16 residues. Unmatched junction bases numbered 8, after V lost 0 bases and J lost 6 bases. Turning to this clone: Antigen unknown.

Assay: immunoSEQ multiplex PCR; the TCRdb copy retains only in-frame clones and omits some. The sample consists of over 55,000 clones, approximately 91% of them appearing once. A history of autoimmune disease or systemic immunosuppression excluded patients. This chain joins TRBV5-1 and TRBJ1-4; 7 nucleotides line up with TRBD1. This receptor was identified in an adult with an advanced solid tumor such as melanoma, head and neck, liver or kidney cancer. The material sequenced was CD4+ or CD8+ T cells sorted from blood, taken in a trial of the OX40 agonist ivuxolimab. The DNA of the CDR3 is TGCGCCAGCAGCTTGGCCGGAGGGGGCGCAGATGAAAAACTGTTTTTT. Encoded protein: CASSLAGGGADEKLFF. The full variable domain, in which reference TRBV5-1 and TRBJ1-4 provide the parts outside the CDR3, is KAGVTQTPRYLIKTRGQQVTLSCSPISGHRSVSWYQQTPGQGLQFLFEYFSETQRNKGNFPGRFSGRQFSNSRSEMNVSTLELGDSALYLCASSLAGGGADEKLFFGSGTQLSVL.